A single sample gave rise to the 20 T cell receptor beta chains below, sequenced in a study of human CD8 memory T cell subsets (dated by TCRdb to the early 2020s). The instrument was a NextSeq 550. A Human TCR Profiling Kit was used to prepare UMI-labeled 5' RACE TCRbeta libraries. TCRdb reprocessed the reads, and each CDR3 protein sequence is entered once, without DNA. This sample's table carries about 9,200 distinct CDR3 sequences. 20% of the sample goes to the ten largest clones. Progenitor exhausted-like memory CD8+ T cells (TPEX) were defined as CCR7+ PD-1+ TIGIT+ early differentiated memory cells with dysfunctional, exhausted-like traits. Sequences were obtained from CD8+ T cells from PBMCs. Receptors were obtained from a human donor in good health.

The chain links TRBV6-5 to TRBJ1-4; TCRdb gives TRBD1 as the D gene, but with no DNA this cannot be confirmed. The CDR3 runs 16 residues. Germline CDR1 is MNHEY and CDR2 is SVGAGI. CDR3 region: CASSFSGDSWGEKLFF.

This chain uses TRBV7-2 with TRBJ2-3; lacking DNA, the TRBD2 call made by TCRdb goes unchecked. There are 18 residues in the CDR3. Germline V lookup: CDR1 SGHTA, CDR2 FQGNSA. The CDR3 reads CASSLARLAGGLPDTQYF.

This chain's CDR3 is CASSDDRASSYNSPLHF. The chain is built from TRBV7-9 and TRBJ1-6; TCRdb's D gene call, TRBD1, goes unchecked for lack of DNA. Per the germline V gene, CDR1 is SEHNR and CDR2 is FQNEAQ (reference sequence). This CDR3 region has 17 residues. Using reference TRBV7-9 and TRBJ1-6 for the parts outside the CDR3, the full variable domain is DTGVSQNPRHKITKRGQNVTFRCDPISEHNRLYWYRQTLGQGPEFLTYFQNEAQLEKSRLLSDRFSAERPKGSFSTLEIQRTEQGDSAMYLCASSDDRASSYNSPLHFGNGTRLTVT.

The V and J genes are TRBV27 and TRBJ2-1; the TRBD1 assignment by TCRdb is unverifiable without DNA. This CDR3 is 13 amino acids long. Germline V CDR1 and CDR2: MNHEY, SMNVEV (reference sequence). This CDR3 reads CASSSTGTGEQFF.

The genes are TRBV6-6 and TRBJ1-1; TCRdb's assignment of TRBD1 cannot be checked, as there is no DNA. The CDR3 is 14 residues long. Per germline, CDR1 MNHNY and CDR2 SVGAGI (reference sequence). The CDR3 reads CASSPLEGGTEAFF.

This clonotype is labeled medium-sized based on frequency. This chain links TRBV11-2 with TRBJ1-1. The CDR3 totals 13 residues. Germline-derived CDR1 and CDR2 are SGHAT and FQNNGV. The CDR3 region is CASSLEMNTEAFF.

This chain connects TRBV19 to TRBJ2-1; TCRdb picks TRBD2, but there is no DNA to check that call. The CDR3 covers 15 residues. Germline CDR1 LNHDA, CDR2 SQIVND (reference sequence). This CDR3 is CASSVSGRTYNEQFF.

CDR3 sequence reads: CASSLESGFPYEQYF. V gene TRBV7-9 combines with J gene TRBJ2-7. This CDR3 has 15 residues. Germline CDR1 and CDR2: SEHNR and FQNEAQ (reference sequence).

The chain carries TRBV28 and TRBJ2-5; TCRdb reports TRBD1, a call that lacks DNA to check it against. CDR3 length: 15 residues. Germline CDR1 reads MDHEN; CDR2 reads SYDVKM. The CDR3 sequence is CASSLLGTIQETQYF.

CDR3 amino acids: CASSYGLDQFF. This chain connects TRBV19 to TRBJ2-1; as DNA is missing, the TRBD2 call by TCRdb cannot be tested. The CDR3 sequence is 11 residues long. The V gene's germline CDR1 is LNHDA and CDR2 SQIVND (reference sequence).

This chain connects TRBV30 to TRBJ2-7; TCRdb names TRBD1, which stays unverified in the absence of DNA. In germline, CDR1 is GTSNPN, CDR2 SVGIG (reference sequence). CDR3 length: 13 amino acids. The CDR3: CAWSYGQGYEQYF.

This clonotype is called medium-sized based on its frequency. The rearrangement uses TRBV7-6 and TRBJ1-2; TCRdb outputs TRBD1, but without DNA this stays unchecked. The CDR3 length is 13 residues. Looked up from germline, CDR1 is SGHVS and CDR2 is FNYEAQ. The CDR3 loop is CASSTGQGKGYTF.

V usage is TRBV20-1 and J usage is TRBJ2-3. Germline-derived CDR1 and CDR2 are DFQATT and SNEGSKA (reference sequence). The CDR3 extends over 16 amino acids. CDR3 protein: CSAFSERNTFTDTQYF.

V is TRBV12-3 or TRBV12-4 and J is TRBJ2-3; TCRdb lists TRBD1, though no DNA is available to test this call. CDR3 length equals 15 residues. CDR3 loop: CASSLRGDVTDTQYF.

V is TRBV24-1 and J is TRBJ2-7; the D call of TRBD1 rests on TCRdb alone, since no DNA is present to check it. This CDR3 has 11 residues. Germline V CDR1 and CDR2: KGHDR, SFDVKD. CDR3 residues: CATASGGEQYF.

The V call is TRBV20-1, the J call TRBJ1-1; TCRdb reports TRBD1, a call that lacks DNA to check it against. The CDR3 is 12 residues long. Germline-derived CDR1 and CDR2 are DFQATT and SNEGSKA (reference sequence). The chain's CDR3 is CSASTGTIEAFF.

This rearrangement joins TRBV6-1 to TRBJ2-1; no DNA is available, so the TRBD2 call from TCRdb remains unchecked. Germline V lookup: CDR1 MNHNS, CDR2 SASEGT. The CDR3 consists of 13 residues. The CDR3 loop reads CASSVSGRSEQFF.

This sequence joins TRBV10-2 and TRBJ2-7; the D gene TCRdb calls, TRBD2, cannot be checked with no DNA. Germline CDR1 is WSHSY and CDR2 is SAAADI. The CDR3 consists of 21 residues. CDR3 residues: CASSPPPAGGPLYGGNYEQYF.

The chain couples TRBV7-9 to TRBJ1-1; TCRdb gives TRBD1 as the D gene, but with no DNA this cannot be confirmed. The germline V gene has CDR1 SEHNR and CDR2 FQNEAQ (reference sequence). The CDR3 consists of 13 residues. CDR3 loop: CATRGIMNTEAFF.

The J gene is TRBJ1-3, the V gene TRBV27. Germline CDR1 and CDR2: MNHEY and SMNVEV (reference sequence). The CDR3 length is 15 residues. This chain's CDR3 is CASSPSGTPRNTIYF.